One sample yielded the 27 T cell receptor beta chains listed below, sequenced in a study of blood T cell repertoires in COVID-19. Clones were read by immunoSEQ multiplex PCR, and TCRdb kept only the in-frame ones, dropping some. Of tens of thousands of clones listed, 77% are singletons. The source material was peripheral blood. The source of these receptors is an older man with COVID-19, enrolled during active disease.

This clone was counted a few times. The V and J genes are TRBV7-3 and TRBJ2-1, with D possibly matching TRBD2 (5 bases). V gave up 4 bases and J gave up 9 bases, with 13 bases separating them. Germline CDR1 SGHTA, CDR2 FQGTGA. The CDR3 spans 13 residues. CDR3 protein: CASSSPPAGEQFF. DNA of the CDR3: TGTGCCAGCAGCTCACCCCCTGCGGGTGAGCAGTTCTTC.

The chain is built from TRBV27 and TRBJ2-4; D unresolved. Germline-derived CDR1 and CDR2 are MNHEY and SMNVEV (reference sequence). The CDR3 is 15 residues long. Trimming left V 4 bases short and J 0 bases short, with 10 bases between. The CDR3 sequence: CASSSLQIAKNIQYF. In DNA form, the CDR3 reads TGTGCCAGCAGTTCTCTACAGATAGCCAAAAACATTCAGTACTTC.

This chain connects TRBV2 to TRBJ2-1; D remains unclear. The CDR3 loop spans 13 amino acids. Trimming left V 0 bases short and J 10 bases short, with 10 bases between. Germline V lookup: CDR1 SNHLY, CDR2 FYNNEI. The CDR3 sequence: CASSEALLAEQFF. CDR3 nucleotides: TGTGCCAGCAGTGAAGCGCTTCTTGCGGAGCAGTTCTTC. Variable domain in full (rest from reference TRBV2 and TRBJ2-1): EPEVTQTPSHQVTQMGQEVILRCVPISNHLYFYWYRQILGQKVEFLVSFYNNEISEKSEIFDDQFSVERPDGSNFTLKIRSTKLEDSAMYFCASSEALLAEQFFGPGTRLTVL.

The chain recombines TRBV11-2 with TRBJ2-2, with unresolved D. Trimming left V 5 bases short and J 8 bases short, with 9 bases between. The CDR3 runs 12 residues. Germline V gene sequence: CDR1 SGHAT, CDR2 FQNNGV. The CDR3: CASSGGLGELFF. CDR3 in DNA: TGTGCCAGCAGCGGCGGTCTTGGGGAGCTGTTTTTT.

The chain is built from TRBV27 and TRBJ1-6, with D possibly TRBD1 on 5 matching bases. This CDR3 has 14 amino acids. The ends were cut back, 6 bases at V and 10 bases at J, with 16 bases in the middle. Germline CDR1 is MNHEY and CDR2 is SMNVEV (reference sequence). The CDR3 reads CASRVGTGESPLHF. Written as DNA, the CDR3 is TGTGCCAGCAGAGTCGGGACGGGGGAGTCACCCCTCCACTTT.

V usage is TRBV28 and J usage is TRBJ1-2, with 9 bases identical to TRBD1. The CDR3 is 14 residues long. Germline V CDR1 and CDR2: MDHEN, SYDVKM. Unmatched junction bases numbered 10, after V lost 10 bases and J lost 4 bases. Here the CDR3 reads CATSPGTGSYGYTF. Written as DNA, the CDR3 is TGTGCCACCTCGCCCGGGACAGGGTCCTATGGCTACACCTTC.

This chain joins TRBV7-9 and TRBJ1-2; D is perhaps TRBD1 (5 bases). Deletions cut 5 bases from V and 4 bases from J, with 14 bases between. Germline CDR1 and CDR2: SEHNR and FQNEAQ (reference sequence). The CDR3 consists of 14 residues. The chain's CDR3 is CASSQGAAGYGYTF. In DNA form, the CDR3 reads TGTGCCAGCAGCCAAGGGGCGGCAGGCTATGGCTACACCTTC.

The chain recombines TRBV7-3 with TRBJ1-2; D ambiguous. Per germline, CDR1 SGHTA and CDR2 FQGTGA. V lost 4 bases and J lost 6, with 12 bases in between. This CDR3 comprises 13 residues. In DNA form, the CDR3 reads TGTGCCAGCAGCTCGTCCTCCGGGGATGGCTACACCTTC. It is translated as CASSSSSGDGYTF.

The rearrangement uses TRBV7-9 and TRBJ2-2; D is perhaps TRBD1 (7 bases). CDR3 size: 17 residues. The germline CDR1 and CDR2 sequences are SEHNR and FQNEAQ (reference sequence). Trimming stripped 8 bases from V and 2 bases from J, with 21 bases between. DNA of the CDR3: TGTGCCAGCTTCCGCGGGACAGACCTTTCTAACACCGGGGAGCTGTTTTTT. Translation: CASFRGTDLSNTGELFF.

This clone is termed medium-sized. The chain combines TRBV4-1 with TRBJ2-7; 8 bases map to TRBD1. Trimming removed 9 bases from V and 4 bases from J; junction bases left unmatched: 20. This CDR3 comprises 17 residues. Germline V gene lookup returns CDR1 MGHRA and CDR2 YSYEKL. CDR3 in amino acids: CARMGFLQGGAEYEQYF. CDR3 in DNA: TGCGCCAGGATGGGGTTCCTACAGGGGGGAGCCGAGTACGAGCAGTACTTC.

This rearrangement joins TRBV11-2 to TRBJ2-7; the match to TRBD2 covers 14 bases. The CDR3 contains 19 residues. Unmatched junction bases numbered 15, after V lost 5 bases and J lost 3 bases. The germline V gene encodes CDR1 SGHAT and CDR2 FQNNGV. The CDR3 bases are TGTGCCAGCAGCCCTAGACTAGCGGGAGGGCCGGATAAACACTACGAGCAGTACTTC. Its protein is CASSPRLAGGPDKHYEQYF.

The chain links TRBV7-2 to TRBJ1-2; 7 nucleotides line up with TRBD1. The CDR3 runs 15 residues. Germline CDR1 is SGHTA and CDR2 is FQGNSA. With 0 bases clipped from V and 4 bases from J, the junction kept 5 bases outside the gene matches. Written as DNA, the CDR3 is TGTGCCAGCAGCTTAGCGGGGACAGCTTTCTATGGCTACACCTTC. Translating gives CASSLAGTAFYGYTF.

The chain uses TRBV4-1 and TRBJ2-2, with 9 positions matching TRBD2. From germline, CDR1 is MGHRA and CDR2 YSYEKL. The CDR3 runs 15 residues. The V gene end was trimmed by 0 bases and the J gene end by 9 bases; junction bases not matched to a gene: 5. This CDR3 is CASSQEPGLARELFF. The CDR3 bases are TGCGCCAGCAGCCAAGAGCCGGGACTAGCCCGGGAGCTGTTTTTT.

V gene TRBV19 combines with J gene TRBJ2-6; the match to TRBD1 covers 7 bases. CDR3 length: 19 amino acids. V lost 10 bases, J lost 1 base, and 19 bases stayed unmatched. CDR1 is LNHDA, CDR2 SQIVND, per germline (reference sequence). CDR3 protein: CATKSDRWDLWSGANVLTF. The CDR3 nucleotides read TGTGCCACCAAATCGGACAGGTGGGATCTTTGGTCTGGGGCCAACGTCCTGACTTTC.

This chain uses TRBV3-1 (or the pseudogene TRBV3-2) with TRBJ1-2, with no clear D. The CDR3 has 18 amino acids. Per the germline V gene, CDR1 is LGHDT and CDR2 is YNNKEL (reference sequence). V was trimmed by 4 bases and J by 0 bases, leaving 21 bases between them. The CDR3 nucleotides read TGTGCCAGCAGCCGAAGTGGGTCATCGAGGGCTACTAACTATGGCTACACCTTC. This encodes CASSRSGSSRATNYGYTF.

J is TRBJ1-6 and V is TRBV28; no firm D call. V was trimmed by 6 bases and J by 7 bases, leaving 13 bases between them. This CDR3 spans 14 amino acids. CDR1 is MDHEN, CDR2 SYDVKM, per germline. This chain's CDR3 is CASRRSFENSPLHF. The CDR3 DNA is TGTGCCAGCAGGAGGAGTTTTGAAAATTCACCCCTCCACTTT.

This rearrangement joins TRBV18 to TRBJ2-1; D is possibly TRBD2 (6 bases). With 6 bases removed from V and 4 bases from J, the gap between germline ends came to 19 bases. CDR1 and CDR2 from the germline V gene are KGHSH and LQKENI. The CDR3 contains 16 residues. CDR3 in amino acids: CASSPSRGLIYNEQFF. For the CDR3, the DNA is TGTGCCAGCTCGCCCTCGCGGGGTCTAATTTACAATGAGCAGTTCTTC.

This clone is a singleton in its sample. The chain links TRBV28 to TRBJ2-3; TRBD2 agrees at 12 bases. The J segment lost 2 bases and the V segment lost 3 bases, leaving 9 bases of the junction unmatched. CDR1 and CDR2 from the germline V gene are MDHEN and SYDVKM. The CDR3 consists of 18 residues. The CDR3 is CASSFPGLAGPPTDTQYF. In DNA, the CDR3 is TGTGCCAGCAGTTTTCCCGGACTAGCGGGGCCCCCCACAGATACGCAGTATTTT.

The CDR3 DNA follows: TGTGCCACCAGCAGAGATTATCAGGGCGCGGGAAACACCATATATTTT. It specifies CATSRDYQGAGNTIYF. This chain links TRBV15 with TRBJ1-3; D is perhaps TRBD1 (5 bases). The CDR3 totals 16 residues. Germline CDR1 is LNHNV and CDR2 is YYDKDF (reference sequence). With 0 bases removed from V and 4 bases from J, the gap between germline ends came to 13 bases.

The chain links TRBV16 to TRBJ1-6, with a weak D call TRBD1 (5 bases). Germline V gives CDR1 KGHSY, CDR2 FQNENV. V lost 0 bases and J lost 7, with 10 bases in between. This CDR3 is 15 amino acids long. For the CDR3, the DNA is TGTGCCAGCAGCCAATCTGGGCAGGGAAATTCACCCCTCCACTTT. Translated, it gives CASSQSGQGNSPLHF.

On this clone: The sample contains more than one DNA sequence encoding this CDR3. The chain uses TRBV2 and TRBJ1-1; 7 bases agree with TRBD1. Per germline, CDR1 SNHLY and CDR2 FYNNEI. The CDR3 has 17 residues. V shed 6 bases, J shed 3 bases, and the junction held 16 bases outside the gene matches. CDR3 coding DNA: TGTGCCAGCAGACCCGGACAGGCTGAGTACGGGGACACTGAAGCTTTCTTT. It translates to CASRPGQAEYGDTEAFF.

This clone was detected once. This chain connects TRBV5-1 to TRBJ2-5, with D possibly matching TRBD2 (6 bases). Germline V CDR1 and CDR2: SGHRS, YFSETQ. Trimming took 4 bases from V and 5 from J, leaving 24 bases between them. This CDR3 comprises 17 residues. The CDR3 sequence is CASSLGGGRSEWETQYF. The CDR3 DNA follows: TGCGCCAGCAGCCTTGGCGGAGGGAGGTCGGAGTGGGAGACCCAGTACTTC.

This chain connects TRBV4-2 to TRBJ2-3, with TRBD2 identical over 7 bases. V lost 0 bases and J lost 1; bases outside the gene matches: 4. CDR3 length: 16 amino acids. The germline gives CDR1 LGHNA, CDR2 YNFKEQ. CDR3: CASSQDKTSGTDTQYF. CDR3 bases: TGTGCCAGCAGCCAAGATAAAACTAGCGGCACAGATACGCAGTATTTT.

CDR3 residues: CASSPPGSTEGYTF. In nucleotides, the CDR3 is TGTGCCAGCTCACCACCGGGGAGCACCGAAGGCTACACCTTC. This chain connects TRBV18 to TRBJ1-2; no reliable D call. V dropped 0 bases and J dropped 8 bases, with 13 bases sitting between them. Germline V gene data show CDR1 as KGHSH and CDR2 as LQKENI. The CDR3 consists of 14 residues.

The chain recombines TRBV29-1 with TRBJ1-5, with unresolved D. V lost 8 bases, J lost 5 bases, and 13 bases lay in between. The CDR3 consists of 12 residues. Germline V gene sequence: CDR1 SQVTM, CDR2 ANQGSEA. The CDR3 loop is CSTRNGDQPQHF. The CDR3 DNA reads TGCAGCACGCGAAACGGGGATCAGCCCCAGCATTTT.

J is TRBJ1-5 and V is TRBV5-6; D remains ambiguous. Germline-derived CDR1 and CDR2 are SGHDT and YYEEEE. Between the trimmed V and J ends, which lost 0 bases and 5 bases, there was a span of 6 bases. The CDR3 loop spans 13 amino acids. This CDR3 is CASSLGSDQPQHF. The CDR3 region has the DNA TGTGCCAGCAGCTTGGGCAGCGATCAGCCCCAGCATTTT. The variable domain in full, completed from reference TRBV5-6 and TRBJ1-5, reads DAGVTQSPTHLIKTRGQQVTLRCSPKSGHDTVSWYQQALGQGPQFIFQYYEEEERQRGNFPDRFSGHQFPNYSSELNVNALLLGDSALYLCASSLGSDQPQHFGDGTRLSIL.

The CDR3 loop is CASSHGTSYEQYF. CDR3 nucleotides: TGTGCCAGCAGCCATGGGACTAGTTACGAGCAGTACTTC. The V gene is TRBV5-4, the J gene TRBJ2-7; 8 bases fit TRBD2. The CDR3 is 13 residues long. Trimming at V came to 4 bases and at J to 4 bases, leaving 4 bases not matched to a gene. Germline-derived CDR1 and CDR2 are SGHNT and YYREEE (reference sequence). The whole variable domain, filled in from reference TRBV5-4 and TRBJ2-7, reads ETGVTQSPTHLIKTRGQQVTLRCSSQSGHNTVSWYQQALGQGPQFIFQYYREEENGRGNFPPRFSGLQFPNYSSELNVNALELDDSALYLCASSHGTSYEQYFGPGTRLTVT.